This T cell receptor beta chain emerged from a study of T cells after yellow fever vaccination. The authors made TCR cDNA by 5'RACE template switching, adding a universal primer site and UMIs. In TCRdb, the 5' RACE reads were re-called with MiXCR into one record per CDR3 protein. The sample contains approximately 300,000 distinct CDR3 sequences, 6.8% of which appear only once. With 4 bases removed from V and 3 bases from J, the gap between germline ends came to 12 bases. The CDR3 runs to 14 residues. Germline CDR1 reads SGHRS; CDR2 reads YFSETQ. Specimen: PBMCs, collected around 45 days after the first yellow fever vaccination. The sequence was collected from a man aged 18 to 30 who received the YFV17D yellow fever vaccine. This rearrangement joins TRBV5-1 to TRBJ2-3, with D tentatively TRBD1 (7 bases). CDR3 protein: CASSKQGGTDTQYF. In DNA form, the CDR3 reads TGCGCCAGCAGCAAGCAGGGGGGTACAGATACGCAGTATTTT.